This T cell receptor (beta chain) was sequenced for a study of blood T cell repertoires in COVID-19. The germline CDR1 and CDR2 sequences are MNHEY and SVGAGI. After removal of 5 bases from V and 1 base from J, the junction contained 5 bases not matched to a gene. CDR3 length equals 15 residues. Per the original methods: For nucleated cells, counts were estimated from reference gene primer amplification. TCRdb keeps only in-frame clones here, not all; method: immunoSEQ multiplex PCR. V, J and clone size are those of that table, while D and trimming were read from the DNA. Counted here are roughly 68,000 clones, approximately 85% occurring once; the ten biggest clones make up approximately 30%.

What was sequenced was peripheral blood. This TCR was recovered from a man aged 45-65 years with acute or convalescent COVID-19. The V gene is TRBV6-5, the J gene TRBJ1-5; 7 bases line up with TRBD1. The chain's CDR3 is CASSPGTESNQPQHF. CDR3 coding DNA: TGTGCCAGCAGTCCCGGGACAGAGAGCAATCAGCCCCAGCATTTT.